This T cell receptor (beta chain) was captured in a study of blood T cell repertoires in COVID-19. The CDR3 is 15 residues long. V dropped 6 bases and J dropped 9 bases, with 18 bases sitting between them. Germline V gene data show CDR1 as SNHLY and CDR2 as FYNNEI. Sequencing used immunoSEQ multiplex PCR; TCRdb keeps in-frame clones, though not all of them. The table includes approximately 45,000 clones, about 83% detected once. A single count supports this clone. This clonotype originated in a woman of 80 years or more with acute or convalescent COVID-19. The sequencing input was peripheral blood. This chain joins TRBV2 and TRBJ1-6; D possibly corresponds to TRBD1 (6 bases). CDR3 nucleotides: TGTGCCAGCAGGGGAAGGGGAGGGGGTTTTTCACCCCTCCACTTT. Translated: CASRGRGGGFSPLHF.